A single sample is the source of the 9 T cell receptor beta chains below, sequenced in a study of T-cell reconstitution after alpha-beta-depleted transplantation in children. Unique molecular identifiers were incorporated when the TCRbeta library was constructed. MiXCR, run by TCRdb on the PCR reads, gives a single entry per CDR3 protein. This sample carries around 140,000 distinct CDR3 sequences, about 8.8% of them seen once, and the ten largest clones take 15% to 20%. The input for sequencing was PBMCs, mostly from graft donor cells, taken 180 days after TCRalphabeta/CD19-depleted stem cell transplant. Receptor source: a female patient aged 2-15 years who had a stem cell transplant for congenital amegakaryocytic thrombocytopenia, so the T cells may come from the graft donor.

This clonotype appeared many times. V is TRBV25-1 and J is TRBJ2-5; D gene ambiguous. The V end lost 2 bases, the J end lost 1 base, and 8 bases lay between the germline ends. This CDR3 is built from 14 residues. From germline, CDR1 is MGHDK and CDR2 SYGVNS. As DNA, the CDR3 is TGTGCCAGCAGTGAAATTCCAATCCAAGAGACCCAGTACTTC. Translating gives CASSEIPIQETQYF.

This chain links TRBV7-9 with TRBJ2-1; 9 bases are a match to TRBD2. Trimming at V came to 5 bases and at J to 8 bases, leaving 13 bases not matched to a gene. The CDR3 spans 16 residues. CDR1 SEHNR and CDR2 FQNEAQ come from the germline V gene (reference sequence). The DNA for the CDR3 is TGTGCCAGCAGCCTAGAATCGGGACTAGCTGTGGATGAGCAGTTCTTC. Translated, it gives CASSLESGLAVDEQFF.

This clonotype was recorded at least ten times. The genes are TRBV7-9 and TRBJ2-1, with D perhaps assigned TRBD1 or TRBD2 (5 bases each). This CDR3 is built from 16 residues. V gave up 5 bases and J gave up 5 bases, with 19 bases separating them. Germline lookup yields CDR1 SEHNR and CDR2 FQNEAQ (reference sequence). The CDR3 coding sequence is TGTGCCAGCAGCCCCCCCCTGGTGGGGGATGACAATGAGCAGTTCTTC. Its protein product is CASSPPLVGDDNEQFF.

This clonotype has a handful of counts. The genes are TRBV3-1 and TRBJ2-1; D remains unclear. The germline V gene has CDR1 LGHDT and CDR2 YNNKEL (reference sequence). The CDR3 runs 14 residues. V dropped 1 base and J dropped 7 bases, with 11 bases sitting between them. For the CDR3, the DNA is TGTGCCAGCAGCCAAGCCGCTTCCCGGAATGAGCAGTTCTTC. Amino acid sequence: CASSQAASRNEQFF.

This clonotype showed up just a few times. V gene TRBV3-1 combines with J gene TRBJ2-7, with 7 nucleotides matching TRBD1. The CDR3 sequence is 14 residues long. The germline CDR1 and CDR2 sequences are LGHDT and YNNKEL (reference sequence). Germline trimming cut 4 bases from V and 3 bases from J; bases unmatched to any gene: 6. CDR3 sequence: CASSLWTGGYEQYF. For the CDR3, the DNA is TGTGCCAGCAGCCTTTGGACAGGCGGCTACGAGCAGTACTTC.

This clonotype was seen more than once but under ten times. This chain connects TRBV19 to TRBJ2-7; D is unclear. The CDR3 contains 14 residues. Germline values: CDR1 LNHDA, CDR2 SQIVND (reference sequence). Trimming pared 3 bases from V and 2 bases from J, leaving 11 bases between. The CDR3 loop reads CASSINSFPYEQYF. DNA of the CDR3: TGTGCCAGTAGTATCAACAGTTTTCCCTACGAGCAGTACTTC.

In this sample, this clonotype turned up many times. This chain joins TRBV5-1 and TRBJ2-7; either TRBD1 or TRBD2 may supply D (6 bases each). Germline V gene sequence: CDR1 SGHRS, CDR2 YFSETQ. V lost 5 bases and J lost 3, with 12 bases in between. The CDR3 is 13 amino acids. The CDR3 DNA reads as TGCGCCAGCAGGCGAGGAGGGGGCTACGAGCAGTACTTC. This sequence encodes CASRRGGGYEQYF. The full variable domain, completed using reference TRBV5-1 and TRBJ2-7, is KAGVTQTPRYLIKTRGQQVTLSCSPISGHRSVSWYQQTPGQGLQFLFEYFSETQRNKGNFPGRFSGRQFSNSRSEMNVSTLELGDSALYLCASRRGGGYEQYFGPGTRLTVT.

This chain links TRBV21-1 with TRBJ2-5; the table's TRBD2 call for D was not verified on the DNA. TRBV21-1 is a listed pseudogene. This CDR3 is built from 15 residues. The CDR3 here is CASSRRLALQETQYF. DNA for the CDR3: TGTGCCAGCAGCAGACGACTAGCCCTCCAAGAGACCCAGTACTTC.

There are many counts of this clonotype. The J gene is TRBJ2-5, the V gene TRBV6-2 or TRBV6-3; D is undetermined. The CDR3 covers 13 residues. V was shortened by 3 bases and J by 1 base, with 6 bases between the two germline ends. Per the germline V gene, CDR1 is MNHEY and CDR2 is SVGEGT. CDR3 loop: CASSYLSQETQYF. In DNA, the CDR3 is TGTGCCAGCAGTTATCTAAGCCAAGAGACCCAGTACTTC.